This T cell receptor beta chain was captured in a study of TIL therapy for anti-PD-1-resistant metastatic lung cancer. The study, taken as a whole, reports: The cohort had more treatment-naive, never-smoker and oncogene-addicted patients than typical. Infused TIL clonotypes partially replaced the baseline blood repertoire, then decayed over months.

CDR1 and CDR2 from the germline V gene are SGHAT and FQNNGV. CDR3 length equals 17 residues. Unmatched junction bases numbered 16, after V lost 5 bases and J lost 4 bases. Regarding this clone: Its matching antigen is unknown.

The time point is: pre-treatment sample, taken before nivolumab and TIL therapy. This was the immunoSEQ v3 assay. TCRdb's copy holds only in-frame clones and misses some; the assay was immunoSEQ multiplex PCR. The sample consists of tens of thousands of clones, 65% to 80% of them appearing once. The sequencing used blood, collected at baseline. The chain is built from TRBV11-2 and TRBJ2-5, with 7 bases aligning to TRBD2. The TCR sequence derives from a woman aged 30 to 85 with non-small cell lung cancer. The CDR3 nucleotides are TGTGCCAGCAGCGAACGACTAGCACCAATCGGGGGAGAGACCCAGTACTTC. It encodes CASSERLAPIGGETQYF.